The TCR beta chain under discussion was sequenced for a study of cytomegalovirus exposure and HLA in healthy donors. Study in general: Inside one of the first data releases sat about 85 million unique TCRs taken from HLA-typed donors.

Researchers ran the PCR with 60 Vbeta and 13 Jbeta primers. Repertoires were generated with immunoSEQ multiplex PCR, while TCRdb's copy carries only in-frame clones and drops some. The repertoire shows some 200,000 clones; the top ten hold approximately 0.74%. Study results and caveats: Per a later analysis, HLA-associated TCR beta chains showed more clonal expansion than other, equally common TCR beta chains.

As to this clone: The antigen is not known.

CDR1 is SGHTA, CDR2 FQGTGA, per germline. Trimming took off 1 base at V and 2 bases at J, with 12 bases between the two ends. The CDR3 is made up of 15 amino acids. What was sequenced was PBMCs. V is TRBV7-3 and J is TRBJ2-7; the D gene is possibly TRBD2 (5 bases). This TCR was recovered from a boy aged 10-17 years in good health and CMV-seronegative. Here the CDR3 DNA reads TGTGCCAGCAGCTTAAGTGGTGGGAGCGCCTACGAGCAGTACTTC. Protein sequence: CASSLSGGSAYEQYF.